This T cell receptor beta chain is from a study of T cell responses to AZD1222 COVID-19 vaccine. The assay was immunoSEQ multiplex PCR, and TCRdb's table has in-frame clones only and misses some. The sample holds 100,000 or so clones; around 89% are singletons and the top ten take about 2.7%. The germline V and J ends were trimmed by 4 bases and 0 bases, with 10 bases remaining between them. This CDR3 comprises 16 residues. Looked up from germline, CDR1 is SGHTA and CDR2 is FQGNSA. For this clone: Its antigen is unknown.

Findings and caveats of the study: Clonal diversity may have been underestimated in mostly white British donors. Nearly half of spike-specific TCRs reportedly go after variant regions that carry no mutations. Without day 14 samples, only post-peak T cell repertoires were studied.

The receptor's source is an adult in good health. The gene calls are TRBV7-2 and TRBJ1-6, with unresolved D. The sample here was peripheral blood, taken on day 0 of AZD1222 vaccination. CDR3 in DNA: TGTGCCAGCAGCTCATCTTCCCGCTCCTATAATTCACCCCTCCACTTT. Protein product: CASSSSSRSYNSPLHF.